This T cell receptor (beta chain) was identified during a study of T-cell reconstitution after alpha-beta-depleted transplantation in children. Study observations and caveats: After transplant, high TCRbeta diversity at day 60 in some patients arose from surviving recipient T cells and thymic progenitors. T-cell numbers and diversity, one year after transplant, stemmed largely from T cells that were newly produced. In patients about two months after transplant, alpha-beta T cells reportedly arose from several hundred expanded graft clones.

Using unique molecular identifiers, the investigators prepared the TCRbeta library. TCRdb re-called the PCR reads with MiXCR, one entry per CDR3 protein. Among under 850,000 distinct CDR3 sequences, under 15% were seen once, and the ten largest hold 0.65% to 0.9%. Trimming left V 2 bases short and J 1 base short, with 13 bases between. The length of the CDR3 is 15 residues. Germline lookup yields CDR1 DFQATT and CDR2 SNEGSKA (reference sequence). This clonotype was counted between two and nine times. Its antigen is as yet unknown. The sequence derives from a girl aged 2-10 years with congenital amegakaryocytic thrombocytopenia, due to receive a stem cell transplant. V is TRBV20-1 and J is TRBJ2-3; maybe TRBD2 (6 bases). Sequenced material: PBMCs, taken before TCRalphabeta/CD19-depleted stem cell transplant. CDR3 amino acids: CSARNVAGRTDTQYF. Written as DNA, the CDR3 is TGCAGTGCTAGAAATGTGGCGGGACGCACAGATACGCAGTATTTT.